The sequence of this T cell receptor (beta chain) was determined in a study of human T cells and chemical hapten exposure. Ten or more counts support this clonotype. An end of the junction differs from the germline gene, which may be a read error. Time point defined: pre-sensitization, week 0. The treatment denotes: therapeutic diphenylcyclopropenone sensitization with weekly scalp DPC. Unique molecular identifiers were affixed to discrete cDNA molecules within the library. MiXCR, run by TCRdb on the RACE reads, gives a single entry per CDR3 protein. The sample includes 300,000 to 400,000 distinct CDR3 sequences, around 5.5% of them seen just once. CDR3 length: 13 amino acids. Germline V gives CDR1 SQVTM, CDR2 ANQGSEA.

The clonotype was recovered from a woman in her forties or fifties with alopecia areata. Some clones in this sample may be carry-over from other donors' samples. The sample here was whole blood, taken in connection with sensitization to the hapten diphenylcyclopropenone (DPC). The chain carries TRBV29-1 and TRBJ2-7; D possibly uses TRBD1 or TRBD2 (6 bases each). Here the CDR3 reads CSVEGLGAWGLLF. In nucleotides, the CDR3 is TGCAGCGTTGAGGGACTTGGGGCTTGGGGGCTTCTCTTC.